This T cell receptor beta chain was recorded in a study of Ad26.COV2.S vaccination and SARS-CoV-2 variants. Treatment in this sample: around 19 received Ad26.COV2.S at low or high dose, single or two shots; 5 received placebo; per-sample allocation not given. Specimens were obtained on day 63 following the first vaccine or placebo injection. Sequencing used immunoSEQ multiplex PCR; TCRdb keeps in-frame clones, though not all of them. The sample has some 340,000 clones; around 84% are singletons. Germline V gene lookup returns CDR1 SGHNT and CDR2 YENEEA. Between the trimmed V and J ends, which lost 1 base and 3 bases, there was a span of 15 bases. This CDR3 spans 17 amino acids.

The chain has TRBV11-3 and TRBJ2-2, with D unclear. The clonotype was recovered from a person aged 18-60 years who received the Ad26.COV2.S COVID-19 vaccine or a placebo. This specimen was peripheral blood, taken in a trial of Ad26.COV2.S vaccine versus placebo. The CDR3 nucleotides read TGTGCCAGCAGCTTAGGAGGCGACCCCTCTTACACCGGGGAGCTGTTTTTT. This gives the protein CASSLGGDPSYTGELFF.